These 21 T cell receptor beta chains were all obtained from the same sample, sequenced in a study of blood T cell repertoires in COVID-19. Method: immunoSEQ multiplex PCR; TCRdb's copy keeps in-frame clones and lacks some. Of almost 400,000 clones in the sample, 70% to 90% were seen once. Sequencing input: peripheral blood. The receptors come from a woman aged 55 to 70 with COVID-19, enrolled during active disease.

For the CDR3, the DNA is TGTGCCACCAGCAGAGATATCGGTGGACAGGGGGCCACAGATACGCAGTATTTT. Its translation: CATSRDIGGQGATDTQYF. The chain recombines TRBV15 with TRBJ2-3, with TRBD1 matching 11 bases. Germline CDR1 is LNHNV and CDR2 is YYDKDF (reference sequence). The ends lost 0 bases at V and 2 bases at J; junction bases unmatched: 7. This CDR3 is built from 18 residues.

V and J are TRBV14 and TRBJ2-1; no reliable D call. Trimming pared 0 bases from V and 15 bases from J, leaving 15 bases between. Germline V CDR1 and CDR2: SGHDN, FVKESK. This CDR3 region has 13 residues. This CDR3 reads CASSQDLSQVAFF. In nucleotides, the CDR3 is TGTGCCAGCAGCCAAGATCTAAGCCAGGTTGCGTTCTTC.

CDR3 nucleotide sequence: TGTGCCAGCAGCCGACAGGGGCCAGAGACCCAGTACTTC. As protein: CASSRQGPETQYF. The chain joins TRBV5-4 to TRBJ2-5; 8 nucleotides line up with TRBD1. The J segment lost 4 bases and the V segment lost 4 bases, leaving 3 bases of the junction unmatched. Germline V gene data show CDR1 as SGHNT and CDR2 as YYREEE (reference sequence). The CDR3 is 13 residues long.

The chain recombines TRBV21-1 with TRBJ1-1; TRBD1 is the table's D call and was not checked against the DNA. TRBV21-1 counts as a pseudogene. This CDR3 has 13 residues. The CDR3 coding sequence is TGTGCCAGCAGCAACGATAGGGGCACTGAAGCTTTCTTT. Translating gives CASSNDRGTEAFF.

The J gene is TRBJ2-1, the V gene TRBV19, with D possibly being TRBD2 (6 bases). The V end lost 3 bases, the J end lost 0 bases, and 12 bases lay between the germline ends. Germline lookup yields CDR1 LNHDA and CDR2 SQIVND (reference sequence). The CDR3 sequence is 16 residues long. The CDR3 nucleotides are TGTGCCAGTAGTATGGGTCTGGGGGGCTCCTACAATGAGCAGTTCTTC. Translation gives CASSMGLGGSYNEQFF.

V and J are TRBV7-7 and TRBJ1-1; D might be TRBD1 (5 bases). CDR1 is SSHAT, CDR2 FNYEAQ, per germline (reference sequence). V was trimmed by 6 bases and J by 4 bases, leaving 27 bases between them. This CDR3 spans 18 amino acids. The chain's CDR3 is CASRPTLTGTGMGTEAFF. CDR3 in DNA: TGTGCCAGCAGGCCTACTCTTACAGGCACAGGAATGGGCACTGAAGCTTTCTTT.

The chain recombines TRBV27 with TRBJ1-2, with a weak D call TRBD1 (5 bases). This CDR3 is built from 13 residues. Trimming removed 3 bases from V and 2 bases from J, with 7 bases in between. Germline CDR1 MNHEY, CDR2 SMNVEV (reference sequence). CDR3 in DNA: TGTGCCAGCAGTTTCTGGGGCAACTATGGCTACACCTTC. Translation gives CASSFWGNYGYTF.

This clone was seen a single time. V gene TRBV18 combines with J gene TRBJ1-3, with a weak D call TRBD1 (5 bases). The length of the CDR3 is 15 residues. V was trimmed by 5 bases and J by 2 bases, leaving 13 bases between them. Germline CDR1 is KGHSH and CDR2 is LQKENI. DNA for the CDR3: TGTGCCAGCTCAACCAGGGTATCCGCTGGAAACACCATATATTTT. Amino acid sequence: CASSTRVSAGNTIYF. The whole variable domain, remainder taken from reference TRBV18 and TRBJ1-3, is NAGVMQNPRHLVRRRGQEARLRCSPMKGHSHVYWYRQLPEEGLKFMVYLQKENIIDESGMPKERFSAEFPKEGPSILRIQQVVRGDSAAYFCASSTRVSAGNTIYFGEGSWLTVV.

The chain couples TRBV5-1 to TRBJ2-6, with TRBD1 matching 10 bases. Germline CDR1 is SGHRS and CDR2 is YFSETQ. V lost 1 base to trimming and J lost 3 bases; unmatched junction nucleotides: 10. This CDR3 region has 19 residues. The CDR3 loop is CASSLFPGQGLIGANVLTF. The CDR3 region has the DNA TGCGCCAGCAGCTTGTTCCCGGGACAGGGGTTAATTGGGGCCAACGTCCTGACTTTC.

The chain has TRBV7-9 and TRBJ2-2; D is perhaps TRBD2 (6 bases). The CDR3 runs to 13 residues. Trimming removed 4 bases at V and 8 bases at J, with 11 bases between. Germline-derived CDR1 and CDR2 are SEHNR and FQNEAQ (reference sequence). The CDR3 region is CASSSTGEGELFF. CDR3 DNA: TGTGCCAGCAGCTCCACGGGGGAAGGGGAGCTGTTTTTT. The variable domain in full, with the rest retrieved from reference TRBV7-9 and TRBJ2-2, is DTGVSQNPRHKITKRGQNVTFRCDPISEHNRLYWYRQTLGQGPEFLTYFQNEAQLEKSRLLSDRFSAERPKGSFSTLEIQRTEQGDSAMYLCASSSTGEGELFFGEGSRLTVL.

J is TRBJ2-7 and V is TRBV29-1; a weak D match, TRBD2 (6 bases). The CDR3 totals 13 residues. Germline loops: CDR1 SQVTM, CDR2 ANQGSEA. V lost 5 bases to trimming and J lost 6 bases, with 17 bases between them. The CDR3 region is CSVRTTGAGEQYF. In DNA, the CDR3 is TGCAGCGTTAGAACTACAGGAGCGGGCGAGCAGTACTTC.

The rearrangement joins TRBV30 to TRBJ1-5; tentative D call: TRBD1 (5 bases). Per the germline V gene, CDR1 is GTSNPN and CDR2 is SVGIG (reference sequence). Trimming pared 2 bases from V and 8 bases from J, leaving 19 bases between. The CDR3 loop spans 15 amino acids. Here the CDR3 reads CAWSYRARQRKPQHF. In DNA form, the CDR3 reads TGTGCCTGGAGTTACCGCGCGCGACAGAGAAAGCCCCAGCATTTT.

V is TRBV13 and J is TRBJ1-1; 9 bases agree with TRBD1. V lost 5 bases to trimming and J lost 9 bases; unmatched junction nucleotides: 10. The length of the CDR3 is 14 residues. Germline CDR1 and CDR2: PRHDT and FYEKMQ (reference sequence). The CDR3 DNA is TGTGCCAGCAGCCCGAACAGGGGGCTGGTTAAAGCTTTCTTT. This sequence encodes CASSPNRGLVKAFF.

This chain connects TRBV4-2 to TRBJ2-7; 11 bases map to TRBD2. The V segment lost 5 bases and the J segment 0 bases; nucleotides outside the gene matches: 3. Germline values: CDR1 LGHNA, CDR2 YNFKEQ. The CDR3 runs 15 residues. The CDR3 DNA sequence: TGTGCCAGCAGCAGACTAGCGGGGTCCTCCTACGAGCAGTACTTC. It translates to CASSRLAGSSYEQYF.

This clone has just one count. CDR3 region: CASSSKGQGTGANVLTF. CDR3 nucleotides: TGTGCCAGCAGTTCAAAAGGACAGGGGACTGGGGCCAACGTCCTGACTTTC. The V gene is TRBV2, the J gene TRBJ2-6; 9 nucleotides agree with TRBD1. Germline V CDR1 and CDR2: SNHLY, FYNNEI. The CDR3 is 17 residues long. V lost 5 bases to trimming and J lost 2 bases; unmatched junction nucleotides: 7.

The chain recombines TRBV5-1 with TRBJ1-3, with 8 bases that match TRBD1. Germline V CDR1 and CDR2: SGHRS, YFSETQ. The ends lost 3 bases at V and 0 bases at J; junction bases unmatched: 5. The CDR3 consists of 16 residues. CDR3 DNA: TGCGCCAGCAGCTCCGGACAGGGAAACTCTGGAAACACCATATATTTT. Translated: CASSSGQGNSGNTIYF.

The chain recombines TRBV4-2 with TRBJ1-2; possibly TRBD1 for D (5 bases). The germline gives CDR1 LGHNA, CDR2 YNFKEQ. The CDR3 covers 15 residues. Trimming stripped 0 bases from V and 8 bases from J, with 16 bases between. This chain's CDR3 is CASSQEFLPGGGYTF. For the CDR3, the DNA is TGTGCCAGCAGCCAAGAATTTCTCCCCGGGGGGGGCTACACCTTC.

The rearrangement links TRBV5-1 to TRBJ1-1, with unresolved D. V shed 2 bases and J shed 5 bases, with 10 bases lying between them. The length of the CDR3 is 13 residues. Germline V gene sequence: CDR1 SGHRS, CDR2 YFSETQ. DNA for the CDR3: TGCGCCAGCAGCTTATTGGCAGGTACTGAAGCTTTCTTT. Translated, it gives CASSLLAGTEAFF.

For the CDR3, the DNA is TGTGCCAGCAGCCAAGATAGGACTAGCGGACACGAGCAGTACTTC. Translation: CASSQDRTSGHEQYF. The J gene is TRBJ2-7, the V gene TRBV3-1 (or the pseudogene TRBV3-2), with 10 bases identical to TRBD2. The CDR3 contains 15 residues. The germline gives CDR1 LGHDT, CDR2 YNNKEL (reference sequence). The ends lost 0 bases at V and 5 bases at J; junction bases unmatched: 4.

This chain joins TRBV5-1 and TRBJ2-1, with 9 positions matching TRBD2. The V and J ends lost 0 bases and 2 bases, in that order; junction bases with no gene match: 9. Germline values: CDR1 SGHRS, CDR2 YFSETQ. CDR3 length: 18 amino acids. CDR3 bases: TGCGCCAGCAGCTTGGCCCCTCTAGCGGGGACGGCCTACAATGAGCAGTTCTTC. Its translation is CASSLAPLAGTAYNEQFF.

The chain couples TRBV7-2 to TRBJ2-5; the match to TRBD1 covers 9 bases. From germline, CDR1 is SGHTA and CDR2 FQGNSA. The CDR3 has 16 amino acids. The V gene end was trimmed by 5 bases and the J gene end by 9 bases; junction bases not matched to a gene: 16. DNA of the CDR3: TGTGCCAGCAGCCTTCCGAGGGGACAGGGTCCAGGGCCCCAGTACTTC. Its protein product is CASSLPRGQGPGPQYF.